This T cell receptor (beta chain) was identified during a study of OX40 agonist ivuxolimab in advanced cancers. Study summary: Dose-escalation subjects each had hepatocellular carcinoma, melanoma, renal cell or head and neck cancer. Regarding the study as a whole: The antigens recognized by the expanded peripheral T cells, that is their antigen specificity, were not determined. Patients who responded partially at 0.1-3.0 mg/kg showed clonal expansion ranking among the lowest.

The protocol was immunoSEQ multiplex PCR, while the TCRdb copy is restricted to in-frame clones and leaves out a portion. The sample shows 110,000 or so clones, around 93% of them seen only once. Trimming cost V 1 base and J 0 bases; bases outside gene matches: 6. Per germline, CDR1 SGDLS and CDR2 YYNGEE. The CDR3 has 17 amino acids. A word on this clone: Its target is not known.

Samples were taken at baseline and on day 1 of cycles 4 and 7. The rearrangement joins TRBV9 to TRBJ2-1; 8 bases are shared with TRBD2. The receptor was isolated from an adult with an advanced solid tumor such as melanoma, head and neck, liver or kidney cancer. Sequences were derived from CD4+ or CD8+ T cells sorted from blood, sampled in a trial of the OX40 agonist ivuxolimab. Written as DNA, the CDR3 is TGTGCCAGCAGCGTAAATCCGGGAGGGAGCTCCTACAATGAGCAGTTCTTC. Its protein product is CASSVNPGGSSYNEQFF. The variable domain in full, with the rest retrieved from reference TRBV9 and TRBJ2-1, is DSGVTQTPKHLITATGQRVTLRCSPRSGDLSVYWYQQSLDQGLQFLIQYYNGEERAKGNILERFSAQQFPDLHSELNLSSLELGDSALYFCASSVNPGGSSYNEQFFGPGTRLTVL.